Following are 27 T cell receptor beta chains from one sample sequenced in a study of blood T cell repertoires in COVID-19. TCRdb's table, derived via immunoSEQ multiplex PCR, lists solely in-frame clones and lacks some. Among about 110,000 clones, 88% were seen once, and the ten largest hold 3% to 4%. Sequencing used peripheral blood. These receptors originate from a woman between 45 and 65 years old with acute or convalescent COVID-19.

V usage is TRBV7-2 and J usage is TRBJ2-3; 12 positions match TRBD2. CDR1 is SGHTA and CDR2 is FQGNSA in the germline V gene. This CDR3 region has 16 residues. J gave up 4 bases and V 5 bases, and 7 bases lay outside the gene matches. Here the CDR3 reads CASSTRLAGGADTQYF. Written as DNA, the CDR3 is TGTGCCAGCAGCACCCGTCTAGCGGGAGGGGCAGATACGCAGTATTTT.

This clone appeared a few times. The rearrangement links TRBV24-1 to TRBJ2-5; D possibly corresponds to TRBD2 (6 bases). The CDR3 spans 16 residues. Germline CDR1 and CDR2: KGHDR and SFDVKD. The V gene lost 0 bases and the J gene lost 3 bases, with 13 bases spanning the gap. The CDR3 DNA reads TGTGCCACCAGTGATTTGCAATTTGGGGGGAAAGAGACCCAGTACTTC. Translating it yields CATSDLQFGGKETQYF.

This chain connects TRBV6-6 to TRBJ1-5, with D possibly being TRBD1 (6 bases). The CDR3 has 16 amino acids. Trimming stripped 7 bases from V and 3 bases from J, with 19 bases between. CDR1 is MNHNY, CDR2 SVGAGI, per germline (reference sequence). CDR3 DNA: TGTGCCAGCACAAGGGGAGGGGGAGGAAACAATCAGCCCCAGCATTTT. Translating it yields CASTRGGGGNNQPQHF.

The V and J genes are TRBV28 and TRBJ1-4, with D unresolved. The CDR3 sequence is 17 residues long. Germline values: CDR1 MDHEN, CDR2 SYDVKM. Trimming took 7 bases from V and 0 from J, leaving 18 bases between them. The CDR3 nucleotides are TGTGCCAGCAAACCACCACGGTTCAAAGCAACTAATGAAAAACTGTTTTTT. Amino acid sequence: CASKPPRFKATNEKLFF.

This clone is a singleton in its sample. J is TRBJ2-2 and V is TRBV6-5, with unresolved D. Germline values: CDR1 MNHEY, CDR2 SVGAGI. The CDR3 has 13 amino acids. Trimming cost V 5 bases and J 6 bases, with 10 bases left between them. The chain's CDR3 is CASSRDMAGELFF. CDR3 coding DNA: TGTGCCAGCAGTCGTGACATGGCCGGGGAGCTGTTTTTT.

V and J are TRBV19 and TRBJ2-3, with 12 bases lining up with TRBD2. Trimming removed 7 bases from V and 0 bases from J; junction bases left unmatched: 11. This CDR3 spans 18 amino acids. The germline V gene has CDR1 LNHDA and CDR2 SQIVND (reference sequence). The CDR3 here is CASTPRLAGVVSTDTQYF. As DNA, the CDR3 is TGTGCCAGTACCCCGAGACTAGCGGGAGTCGTCAGCACAGATACGCAGTATTTT. The full variable domain, rest sourced from reference TRBV19 and TRBJ2-3, is DGGITQSPKYLFRKEGQNVTLSCEQNLNHDAMYWYRQDPGQGLRLIYYSQIVNDFQKGDIAEGYSVSREKKESFPLTVTSAQKNPTAFYLCASTPRLAGVVSTDTQYFGPGTRLTVL.

Details on this clone: This sample also contains other DNA sequences that code for the same CDR3. V usage is TRBV5-1 and J usage is TRBJ2-5; possibly TRBD1 for D (5 bases). V was shortened by 0 bases and J by 1 base, with 7 bases between the two germline ends. Germline assignment: CDR1 SGHRS and CDR2 YFSETQ. This CDR3 is 14 amino acids long. The CDR3 coding sequence is TGCGCCAGCAGCTTGGGGGGCGGCCAAGAGACCCAGTACTTC. Residues: CASSLGGGQETQYF.

The chain has TRBV15 and TRBJ1-1, with TRBD1 as a possible D gene (5 bases). The CDR3 sequence is 13 residues long. The V end lost 7 bases, the J end lost 8 bases, and 17 bases lay between the germline ends. Germline V gene sequence: CDR1 LNHNV, CDR2 YYDKDF (reference sequence). CDR3 protein: CATTRDSRWEAFF. CDR3 DNA sequence: TGTGCCACCACCCGGGACTCCCGCTGGGAAGCTTTCTTT.

The chain joins TRBV2 to TRBJ1-1, with 7 bases lining up with TRBD1. V shed 6 bases, J shed 5 bases, and the junction held 6 bases outside the gene matches. CDR1 and CDR2 from the germline V gene are SNHLY and FYNNEI. The CDR3 runs to 13 residues. The CDR3: CASSPTGKTEAFF. The DNA of the CDR3 is TGTGCCAGCAGCCCGACAGGGAAGACTGAAGCTTTCTTT.

The gene calls are TRBV4-2 and TRBJ2-5, with 10 bases fitting TRBD2. CDR3 size: 16 residues. Germline lookup yields CDR1 LGHNA and CDR2 YNFKEQ. Trimming removed 0 bases from V and 2 bases from J; junction bases left unmatched: 3. This CDR3 is CASSQETSGAQETQYF. The CDR3 DNA follows: TGTGCCAGCAGCCAAGAAACTAGCGGGGCACAAGAGACCCAGTACTTC.

The chain employs TRBV27 and TRBJ2-1; 10 bases line up with TRBD1. The CDR3 has 14 residues. Looked up from germline, CDR1 is MNHEY and CDR2 is SMNVEV (reference sequence). Losses at the gene ends were 3 bases for V and 8 bases for J; bases not matched to a gene: 4. The CDR3 bases are TGTGCCAGCAGTTTGTGGGACAGGGGCGATGAGCAGTTCTTC. Amino acids: CASSLWDRGDEQFF.

The chain employs TRBV30 and TRBJ2-1; D possibly corresponds to TRBD2 (6 bases). CDR1 is GTSNPN and CDR2 is SVGIG in the germline V gene (reference sequence). V was trimmed by 1 base and J by 6 bases, leaving 10 bases between them. CDR3 length: 13 residues. DNA of the CDR3: TGTGCCTGGAGTGCCGGGACTCCCAATGAGCAGTTCTTC. Encoded protein: CAWSAGTPNEQFF.

The chain uses TRBV20-1 and TRBJ2-7, with 8 positions matching TRBD2. The CDR3 totals 13 residues. V was clipped by 6 bases and J by 2 bases; unmatched bases: 6. Germline CDR1 and CDR2: DFQATT and SNEGSKA (reference sequence). CDR3 sequence (DNA): TGCAGTGCGAGTAGCGGGACCACCTACGAGCAGTACTTC. Protein product: CSASSGTTYEQYF.

The chain recombines TRBV18 with TRBJ1-6, with 9 positions matching TRBD1. The CDR3 contains 15 residues. Germline V lookup: CDR1 KGHSH, CDR2 LQKENI. V lost 3 bases and J lost 5; bases outside the gene matches: 2. The CDR3 spells CASSPGQGHNSPLHF. CDR3 coding DNA: TGTGCCAGCTCACCGGGACAGGGTCATAATTCACCCCTCCACTTT.

V and J are TRBV29-1 and TRBJ1-1, with 8 bases lining up with TRBD1. This CDR3 comprises 12 residues. Germline CDR1 and CDR2: SQVTM and ANQGSEA. Trimming at V came to 8 bases and at J to 3 bases, leaving 5 bases not matched to a gene. The CDR3, as DNA: TGCAGCACGGACAGGGTGGACACTGAAGCTTTCTTT. This translates into CSTDRVDTEAFF. Full variable domain (outside the CDR3, taken from reference TRBV29-1 and TRBJ1-1): SAVISQKPSRDICQRGTSLTIQCQVDSQVTMMFWYRQQPGQSLTLIATANQGSEATYESGFVIDKFPISRPNLTFSTLTVSNMSPEDSSIYLCSTDRVDTEAFFGQGTRLTVV.

This rearrangement joins TRBV5-1 to TRBJ2-7; 12 bases fit TRBD1. The V segment lost 5 bases and the J segment 9 bases; nucleotides outside the gene matches: 12. The length of the CDR3 is 15 residues. CDR1 is SGHRS and CDR2 is YFSETQ in the germline V gene. Written as DNA, the CDR3 is TGCGCCAGCAGTCCTCCCGGGACAGGGGGCTATGGGCAGTACTTC. Translated, it gives CASSPPGTGGYGQYF.

The rearrangement uses TRBV7-9 and TRBJ1-1; TRBD1 matches at 7 bases. This CDR3 has 14 amino acids. Per germline, CDR1 SEHNR and CDR2 FQNEAQ (reference sequence). V lost 5 bases and J lost 2; bases outside the gene matches: 5. CDR3 loop: CASSRGTDNTEAFF. The CDR3 nucleotides are TGTGCCAGCAGCCGTGGGACAGACAACACTGAAGCTTTCTTT.

The chain couples TRBV5-1 to TRBJ2-3; TRBD2 matches at 10 bases. The CDR3 has 16 amino acids. The V gene end was trimmed by 2 bases and the J gene end by 0 bases; junction bases not matched to a gene: 3. Germline CDR1 and CDR2: SGHRS and YFSETQ. CDR3 in DNA: TGCGCCAGCAGCTTTCGAGCGGGAGGGAGCACAGATACGCAGTATTTT. This encodes CASSFRAGGSTDTQYF. Full variable domain (missing parts from reference TRBV5-1 and TRBJ2-3): KAGVTQTPRYLIKTRGQQVTLSCSPISGHRSVSWYQQTPGQGLQFLFEYFSETQRNKGNFPGRFSGRQFSNSRSEMNVSTLELGDSALYLCASSFRAGGSTDTQYFGPGTRLTVL.

The chain couples TRBV27 to TRBJ1-1; 9 bases map to TRBD1. The CDR3 contains 15 residues. V lost 5 bases, J lost 1 base, and 5 bases stayed unmatched. CDR1 is MNHEY and CDR2 is SMNVEV in the germline V gene (reference sequence). DNA for the CDR3: TGTGCCAGCAGTCCACGGACAGGGGCGAACACTGAAGCTTTCTTT. It encodes CASSPRTGANTEAFF.

V gene TRBV9 combines with J gene TRBJ2-1, with 9 bases aligning to TRBD2. The ends lost 6 bases at V and 4 bases at J; junction bases unmatched: 8. Germline V gives CDR1 SGDLS, CDR2 YYNGEE. CDR3 length: 15 amino acids. The CDR3 spells CASTSAGGPYNEQFF. Here the CDR3 DNA reads TGTGCCAGCACCTCCGCGGGAGGGCCGTACAATGAGCAGTTCTTC.

The chain carries TRBV5-5 and TRBJ2-5; a possible D gene is TRBD2 (5 bases). V lost 0 bases, J lost 2 bases, and 14 bases lay in between. CDR3 length equals 16 residues. The germline V gene has CDR1 SGHKS and CDR2 YYEKEE (reference sequence). The CDR3 sequence: CASSLARGRSQETQYF. The CDR3, as DNA: TGTGCCAGCAGCTTGGCCCGGGGTCGATCACAAGAGACCCAGTACTTC.

V and J are TRBV10-1 and TRBJ2-1; the match to TRBD1 covers 7 bases. V shed 1 base, J shed 6 bases, and the junction held 9 bases outside the gene matches. This CDR3 spans 16 amino acids. The germline gives CDR1 WNHNN, CDR2 SYGVQD (reference sequence). The CDR3 DNA is TGCGCCAGCAGTGAGTTACGGGACAGTTCCACCAATGAGCAGTTCTTC. Its translation is CASSELRDSSTNEQFF.

DNA of the CDR3: TGTGCCAGCAGTTCTCCATCCTTCAGGGGGCTTAAGGGTAATTCACCCCTCCACTTT. It specifies CASSSPSFRGLKGNSPLHF. The V gene is TRBV28, the J gene TRBJ1-6, with 8 bases aligning to TRBD1. This CDR3 contains 19 residues. J was trimmed by 6 bases and V by 4 bases; bases with no gene match: 17. Germline V CDR1 and CDR2: MDHEN, SYDVKM.

The chain employs TRBV19 and TRBJ1-6; 9 nucleotides match TRBD1. This CDR3 comprises 14 residues. The V gene end was trimmed by 7 bases and the J gene end by 10 bases; junction bases not matched to a gene: 8. CDR1 is LNHDA and CDR2 is SQIVND in the germline V gene (reference sequence). In DNA form, the CDR3 reads TGTGCCAGTAAACCGGGACAGGGAAGATCACCCCTCCACTTT. Translating gives CASKPGQGRSPLHF.

The chain links TRBV6-5 to TRBJ2-7, with 13 bases aligning to TRBD2. J gave up 7 bases and V 7 bases, and 4 bases lay outside the gene matches. Looked up from germline, CDR1 is MNHEY and CDR2 is SVGAGI. This CDR3 region has 13 residues. In nucleotides, the CDR3 is TGTGCCAGCACCCGGACTAGCGGGAGAGAGCAGTACTTC. Encoded protein: CASTRTSGREQYF.

The V call is TRBV5-8, the J call TRBJ2-7; no definite D call. The germline gives CDR1 SGHTS, CDR2 YDEGEE. V was shortened by 5 bases and J by 3 bases, with 12 bases between the two germline ends. This CDR3 has 13 residues. The CDR3 here is CASRRGYSYEQYF. DNA of the CDR3: TGTGCCAGCAGGAGAGGTTATAGCTACGAGCAGTACTTC.

CDR3 loop: CASTSPASGNKKQYF. The CDR3 nucleotides read TGTGCCAGCACTTCCCCGGCTAGCGGGAACAAAAAGCAGTACTTC. The rearrangement uses TRBV28 and TRBJ2-7; 9 bases map to TRBD2. CDR3 size: 15 residues. Per the germline V gene, CDR1 is MDHEN and CDR2 is SYDVKM. V gave up 7 bases and J gave up 8 bases; unmatched junction bases: 15.